The clone carrying this T cell receptor beta chain was seen ten or more times. Its antigen is not identified. This CDR3 region has 14 residues. V lost 1 base, J lost 7 bases, and 8 bases lay in between. CDR1 and CDR2 from the germline V gene are SGHTA and FQGNSA. This sample was taken from a study of T cell repertoires in cytomegalovirus infection. Across the whole study: Signatures in public TCR beta sequences pointed to both CMV infection and matching HLA type.

Study-wide points: CMV carriers with the relevant HLA were identified by cumulative public TCR beta family frequency. HLA-C-restricted, CMV-specific TCR beta clonotypes were dominant ex vivo.

TCRdb ran MiXCR on the reads and lists one entry per CDR3 protein. This table has just over 150,000 distinct CDR3 sequences, around 22% appearing once. This TCR was sampled from a human donor in good health (CMV status not recorded). Some clones in this sample may be carry-over from other donors' samples. Sequencing input: PBMCs. The chain uses TRBV7-2 and TRBJ1-6; D possibly corresponds to TRBD1 (5 bases). The chain's CDR3 is CASSLGTSNSPLHF. The CDR3 DNA reads TGTGCCAGCAGCTTAGGGACATCCAATTCACCCCTCCACTTT.